This T cell receptor (beta chain) originates from a study of CD8 T cells in Susac syndrome. Random-hexamer reverse transcription was applied to about 0.45 to 1 ug RNA. Each CDR3 protein is one row after TCRdb ran MiXCR on the immunoSEQ multiplex PCR reads. The data contain about 83,000 distinct CDR3 sequences, approximately 95% of them singletons. The V end was cut by 6 bases, the J end by 0 bases, with 12 bases between. CDR3 size: 14 residues. CDR1 and CDR2 from the germline V gene are DFQATT and SNEGSKA (reference sequence). The sequence was collected from a human donor with Susac syndrome. Sequencing was done on a sample of CD8+ T cells from PBMCs. The chain is built from TRBV20-1 and TRBJ2-1, with D possibly matching TRBD2 (5 bases). The CDR3 nucleotides are TGCAGTGCCGGAAGGAGGAGCTCCTACAATGAGCAGTTCTTC. As protein: CSAGRRSSYNEQFF.